This T cell receptor (beta chain) was retrieved from a study of CD8 T cells in Susac syndrome. The RNA input was roughly 0.45 to 1 ug, and it was reverse transcribed with random hexamers. Using its own MiXCR run on the immunoSEQ multiplex PCR reads, TCRdb lists one record per CDR3 protein. In the table there are 400,000 to 550,000 distinct CDR3 sequences, 85% of which are singletons. The multiple sclerosis controls, all treatment-naive patients, had relapsing-remitting disease that was stable or active. This CDR3 has 14 residues. Germline CDR1 SGHRS, CDR2 YFSETQ. V gave up 0 bases and J gave up 12 bases, with 16 bases separating them.

This clonotype was obtained from a human donor with multiple sclerosis. Sequenced input: CD8+ T cells from PBMCs. The chain carries TRBV5-1 and TRBJ2-1; perhaps TRBD1 as D (6 bases). The chain's CDR3 is CASSLDIGDIGQFF. The CDR3 DNA is TGCGCCAGCAGCTTGGATATCGGGGACATTGGGCAGTTCTTC.